This T cell receptor beta chain was captured in a study of shared clonotypes between healthy human individuals. The CDR3 totals 14 residues. Germline CDR1 is WSHSY and CDR2 is SAAADI. The ends were cut back, 2 bases at V and 3 bases at J, with 8 bases in the middle. Sequenced by immunoSEQ multiplex PCR; TCRdb stores in-frame clones only, minus some. This table holds approximately 240,000 clones, 60% to 80% found once. This TCR was recovered from a man aged 30 to 45 in good health. The sequenced sample was memory CD4+ T cells sorted from blood. Subset here: CD45RA-negative fraction. J is TRBJ2-1 and V is TRBV10-2; TRBD2 might be the D (6 bases). CDR3 amino acids: CASSEREIYNEQFF. CDR3 nucleotide sequence: TGCGCCAGCAGTGAGCGGGAGATCTACAATGAGCAGTTCTTC.